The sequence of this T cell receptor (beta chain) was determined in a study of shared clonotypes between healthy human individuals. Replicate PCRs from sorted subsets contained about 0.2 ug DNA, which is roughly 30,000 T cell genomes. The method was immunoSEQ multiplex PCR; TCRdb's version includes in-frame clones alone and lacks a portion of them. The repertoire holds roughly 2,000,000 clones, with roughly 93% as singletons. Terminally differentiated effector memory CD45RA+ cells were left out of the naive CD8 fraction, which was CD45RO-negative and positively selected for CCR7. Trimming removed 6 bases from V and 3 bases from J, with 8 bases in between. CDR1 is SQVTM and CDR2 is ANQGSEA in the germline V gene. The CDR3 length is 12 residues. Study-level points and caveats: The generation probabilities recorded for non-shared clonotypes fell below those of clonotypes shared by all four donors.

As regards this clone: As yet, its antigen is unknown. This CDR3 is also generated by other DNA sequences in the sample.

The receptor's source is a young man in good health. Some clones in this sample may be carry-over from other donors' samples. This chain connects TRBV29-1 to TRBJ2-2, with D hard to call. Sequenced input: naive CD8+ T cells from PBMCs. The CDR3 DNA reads TGCAGCGTGGTCCCGGACACCGGGGAGCTGTTTTTT. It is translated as CSVVPDTGELFF.